This TCR beta chain was documented in a study of blood T cell repertoires in COVID-19. Authors' analysis steps: Amplification of reference gene primers was used by the study to estimate nucleated cell counts. Libraries were prepared by immunoSEQ multiplex PCR; TCRdb keeps only in-frame clonotypes and omits some of them. The DNA was the basis for D and trimming; V, J and clone size are from that table. The table lists 430,000 or so clones, 80% to 90% of them singletons. Those enrolled in Seattle joined during active infection and were followed longitudinally afterward. Germline CDR1 MGHDK, CDR2 SYGVNS. V lost 1 base and J lost 7; bases outside the gene matches: 15. This CDR3 is 18 amino acids long.

The J gene is TRBJ2-1, the V gene TRBV25-1, with 8 nucleotides matching TRBD2. Specimen: peripheral blood. The sequence came from a man between 18 and 35 years old with COVID-19, enrolled during active disease. The CDR3 region is CASSEFGKTGGPQNEQFF. As DNA, the CDR3 is TGTGCCAGCAGTGAATTTGGCAAAACGGGAGGGCCGCAGAATGAGCAGTTCTTC.